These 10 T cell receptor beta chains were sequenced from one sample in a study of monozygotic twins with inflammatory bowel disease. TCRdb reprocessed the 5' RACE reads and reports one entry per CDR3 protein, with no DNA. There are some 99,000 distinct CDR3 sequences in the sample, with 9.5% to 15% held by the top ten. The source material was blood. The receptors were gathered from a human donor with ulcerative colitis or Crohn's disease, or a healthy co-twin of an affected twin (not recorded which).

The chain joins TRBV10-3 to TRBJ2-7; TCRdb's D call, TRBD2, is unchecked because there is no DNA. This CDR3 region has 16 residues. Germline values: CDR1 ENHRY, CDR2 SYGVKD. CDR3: CAITGTSGSPSYEQYF.

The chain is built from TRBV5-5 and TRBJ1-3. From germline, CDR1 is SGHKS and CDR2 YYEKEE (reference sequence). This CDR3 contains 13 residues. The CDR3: CASSLSDGNTIYF.

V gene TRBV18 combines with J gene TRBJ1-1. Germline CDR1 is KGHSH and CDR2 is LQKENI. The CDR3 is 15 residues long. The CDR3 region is CASSEGTPITTEAFF.

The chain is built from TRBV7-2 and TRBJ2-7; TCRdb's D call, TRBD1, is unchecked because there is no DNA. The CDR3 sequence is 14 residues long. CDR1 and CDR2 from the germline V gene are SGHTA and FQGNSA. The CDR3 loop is CASSSRTGTYEQYF.

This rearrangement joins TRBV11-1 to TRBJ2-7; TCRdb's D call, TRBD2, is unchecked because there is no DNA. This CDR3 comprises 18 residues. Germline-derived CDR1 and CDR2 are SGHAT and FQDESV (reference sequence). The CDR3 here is CASSSGTSGGADPYEQYF.

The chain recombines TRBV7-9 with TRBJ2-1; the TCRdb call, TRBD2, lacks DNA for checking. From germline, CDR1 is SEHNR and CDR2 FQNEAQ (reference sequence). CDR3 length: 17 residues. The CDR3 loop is CASSSPGLADSYNEQFF.

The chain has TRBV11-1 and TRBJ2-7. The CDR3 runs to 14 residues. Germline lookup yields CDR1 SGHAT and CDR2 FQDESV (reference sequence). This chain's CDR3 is CASSLGLKLSEQYF.

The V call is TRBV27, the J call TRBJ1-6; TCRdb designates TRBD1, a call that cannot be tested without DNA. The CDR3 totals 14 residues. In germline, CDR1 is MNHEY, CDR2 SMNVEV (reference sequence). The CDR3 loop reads CASGQGGFWSPLHF.

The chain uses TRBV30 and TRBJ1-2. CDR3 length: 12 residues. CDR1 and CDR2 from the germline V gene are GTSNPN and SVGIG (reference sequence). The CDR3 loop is CAWSGTEYGYTF.

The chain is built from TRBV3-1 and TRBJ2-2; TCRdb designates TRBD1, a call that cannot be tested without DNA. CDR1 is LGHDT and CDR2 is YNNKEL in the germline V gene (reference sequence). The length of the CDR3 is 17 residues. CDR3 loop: CASSNDVWDRGGGELFF.